The 27 T cell receptor beta chains below come from one sample, sequenced in a study of control samples from healthy donors and cancer patients (dated by TCRdb to 2018 to 2021). The method behind the library was the immunoSEQ multiplex PCR assay. TCRdb's version of the immuneACCESS table is confined to in-frame rearrangements and falls short of the full clone set. An unresolved V gene accounts for under half of the shortfall where checked; the remainder is of unknown origin. Counted in this sample were 130,000 or so clones; 92% of them appeared once. The ten most abundant clones make up 5.5% of the sample. Sequencing used blood. Receptors originate from a man younger than 35 in good health.

The genes are TRBV5-1 and TRBJ1-5, with TRBD1 matching 8 bases. There are 15 residues in the CDR3. Germline V lookup: CDR1 SGHRS, CDR2 YFSETQ. Germline trimming cut 0 bases from V and 7 bases from J; bases unmatched to any gene: 6. This chain's CDR3 is CASSLGSGGGQPQHF. CDR3 DNA sequence: TGCGCCAGCAGCTTGGGGTCAGGGGGCGGACAGCCCCAGCATTTT.

The chain couples TRBV9 to TRBJ2-2, with D perhaps matching TRBD1 or TRBD2 (6 bases each). This CDR3 region has 17 residues. V lost 4 bases to trimming and J lost 0 bases, with 16 bases between them. Germline V gene sequence: CDR1 SGDLS, CDR2 YYNGEE. The CDR3 nucleotides read TGTGCCAGCAGCCCCTTAGGGGGGAGTCCGAACACCGGGGAGCTGTTTTTT. Translation: CASSPLGGSPNTGELFF.

With regard to this clone: Distinct nucleotide sequences in the sample also encode this CDR3. J is TRBJ1-2 and V is TRBV7-2; TRBD1 is a possible D gene (5 bases). The CDR3 is made up of 14 amino acids. Per the germline V gene, CDR1 is SGHTA and CDR2 is FQGNSA. V gave up 1 base and J gave up 8 bases, with 14 bases separating them. This chain's CDR3 is CASSLEGGAGGYTF. DNA for the CDR3: TGTGCCAGCAGCTTAGAAGGAGGGGCGGGGGGCTACACCTTC.

The chain links TRBV3-1 (or the pseudogene TRBV3-2) to TRBJ1-1; D is ambiguous. Trimming cost V 4 bases and J 1 base, with 10 bases left between them. This CDR3 is built from 14 residues. CDR1 is LGHDT, CDR2 YNNKEL, per germline (reference sequence). The CDR3 reads CASSPGPENTEAFF. The CDR3 nucleotides are TGTGCCAGCAGCCCCGGACCAGAGAACACTGAAGCTTTCTTT.

The rearrangement joins TRBV5-4 to TRBJ2-7; tentatively, D is TRBD1 (5 bases). The germline CDR1 and CDR2 sequences are SGHNT and YYREEE (reference sequence). CDR3 length equals 13 residues. V was pared by 1 base and J by 5 bases, with 10 bases between. The CDR3 loop is CASSLRLGDEQYF. CDR3 in DNA: TGTGCCAGCAGCTTGAGATTAGGGGACGAGCAGTACTTC.

This rearrangement joins TRBV6-1 to TRBJ2-5; D remains ambiguous. The J call is in doubt because the DNA end fits TRBJ2-7 better. Germline V lookup: CDR1 MNHNS, CDR2 SASEGT. This CDR3 has 11 amino acids. CDR3 in amino acids: CASSDTYEQYF. The CDR3 DNA sequence: TGTGCCAGCAGTGACACCTACGAGCAGTACTTC.

The V call is TRBV7-9, the J call TRBJ1-1; 7 bases agree with TRBD1. The CDR3 runs 14 residues. From germline, CDR1 is SEHNR and CDR2 FQNEAQ (reference sequence). V shed 5 bases, J shed 4 bases, and the junction held 7 bases outside the gene matches. The CDR3 DNA follows: TGTGCCAGCAGCCCTCGACAGGGTGGCACTGAAGCTTTCTTT. The encoded protein is CASSPRQGGTEAFF.

CDR3: CASSEQELAGIYEQYF. Here the CDR3 DNA reads TGTGCCAGCAGTGAACAGGAACTAGCGGGGATCTACGAGCAGTACTTC. The chain uses TRBV6-1 and TRBJ2-7; 10 bases map to TRBD2. Per the germline V gene, CDR1 is MNHNS and CDR2 is SASEGT. The CDR3 sequence is 16 residues long. V was pared by 2 bases and J by 3 bases, with 7 bases of the junction left unmatched.

V and J are TRBV5-5 and TRBJ1-5; D uncertain. Per the germline V gene, CDR1 is SGHKS and CDR2 is YYEKEE (reference sequence). V was pared by 0 bases and J by 9 bases, with 16 bases between. The CDR3 has 15 residues. The chain's CDR3 is CASSLVAGGGWPQHF. DNA for the CDR3: TGTGCCAGCAGCTTGGTTGCAGGCGGAGGGTGGCCCCAGCATTTT.

The genes are TRBV5-4 and TRBJ2-3, with 10 nucleotides matching TRBD2. This CDR3 has 14 amino acids. V shed 7 bases, J shed 3 bases, and the junction held 5 bases outside the gene matches. Germline CDR1 and CDR2: SGHNT and YYREEE (reference sequence). DNA of the CDR3: TGTGCCAGCGGGCTAGCGGGGGATACAGATACGCAGTATTTT. It encodes CASGLAGDTDTQYF.

The V gene is TRBV10-3, the J gene TRBJ2-5; possible D gene TRBD1, 6 bases. CDR1 and CDR2 from the germline V gene are ENHRY and SYGVKD. V dropped 2 bases and J dropped 2 bases, with 6 bases sitting between them. The CDR3 totals 13 residues. The DNA of the CDR3 is TGTGCCATCAGTGAGCAGGGGCAAGAGACCCAGTACTTC. It translates to CAISEQGQETQYF.

This chain connects TRBV2 to TRBJ2-1, with 8 bases that match TRBD2. The trim removed 2 bases at V and 6 bases at J, leaving 6 bases unmatched. There are 15 residues in the CDR3. The V gene's germline CDR1 is SNHLY and CDR2 FYNNEI. In DNA, the CDR3 is TGTGCCAGCAGTGAATGGGGGACTAGGGGCAATGAGCAGTTCTTC. It translates to CASSEWGTRGNEQFF.

This clone was detected only once. The CDR3 nucleotides read TGCGCCAGCAGCTTATCAGACAGGGGCTATGGCTACACCTTC. Amino acid sequence: CASSLSDRGYGYTF. The rearrangement joins TRBV5-1 to TRBJ1-2, with TRBD1 identical over 8 bases. Germline trimming cut 2 bases from V and 4 bases from J; bases unmatched to any gene: 4. The CDR3 runs to 14 residues. Germline CDR1 is SGHRS and CDR2 is YFSETQ.

This rearrangement joins TRBV7-9 to TRBJ2-7; 7 nucleotides agree with TRBD1. The CDR3 has 16 amino acids. The germline V gene has CDR1 SEHNR and CDR2 FQNEAQ (reference sequence). With V trimmed by 5 bases and J by 4 bases, 14 bases remained unmatched. The CDR3 region is CASSPRRQGMGYEQYF. The CDR3 DNA is TGTGCCAGCAGCCCGAGAAGACAGGGAATGGGATACGAGCAGTACTTC.

This chain connects TRBV5-4 to TRBJ2-3; 7 positions agree with TRBD2. The CDR3 loop spans 15 amino acids. Germline values: CDR1 SGHNT, CDR2 YYREEE (reference sequence). Trimming at V came to 3 bases and at J to 6 bases, leaving 10 bases not matched to a gene. In DNA form, the CDR3 reads TGTGCCAGCAGCTCCCCCTTGGGGGGGAGGGATACGCAGTATTTT. This gives the protein CASSSPLGGRDTQYF.

The rearrangement uses TRBV5-6 and TRBJ2-5; 7 bases agree with TRBD2. This CDR3 contains 15 residues. Trimming removed 3 bases from V and 0 bases from J; junction bases left unmatched: 5. Germline values: CDR1 SGHDT, CDR2 YYEEEE. CDR3 sequence reads: CASSYAGRDQETQYF. The CDR3, as DNA: TGTGCCAGCAGCTATGCGGGGAGGGACCAAGAGACCCAGTACTTC.

This clone was seen only once. The V and J genes are TRBV5-4 and TRBJ2-3; 10 bases map to TRBD2. The V segment lost 4 bases and the J segment 0 bases; nucleotides outside the gene matches: 8. The CDR3 consists of 17 residues. CDR1 is SGHNT, CDR2 YYREEE, per germline (reference sequence). This chain's CDR3 is CASSSWTSGASTDTQYF. In DNA, the CDR3 is TGTGCCAGCAGCAGCTGGACTAGCGGCGCTAGCACAGATACGCAGTATTTT.

The chain couples TRBV27 to TRBJ2-7, with 10 bases that match TRBD1. This CDR3 region has 15 residues. With V trimmed by 4 bases and J by 2 bases, 5 bases remained unmatched. Germline loops: CDR1 MNHEY, CDR2 SMNVEV (reference sequence). The CDR3 bases are TGTGCCAGCAGTTCCCTGGGGACAGGGGCCTACGAGCAGTACTTC. It translates to CASSSLGTGAYEQYF.

V and J are TRBV9 and TRBJ2-2; D unresolved. CDR3 length: 13 residues. The germline V gene encodes CDR1 SGDLS and CDR2 YYNGEE. With 3 bases removed from V and 7 bases from J, the gap between germline ends came to 10 bases. As DNA, the CDR3 is TGTGCCAGCAGCGCCCGCTGGGACGGGGAGCTGTTTTTT. This codes for CASSARWDGELFF.

The chain has TRBV18 and TRBJ2-3; tentatively, D is TRBD2 (6 bases). V lost 1 base, J lost 3 bases, and 14 bases lay in between. There are 16 residues in the CDR3. Germline values: CDR1 KGHSH, CDR2 LQKENI. In nucleotides, the CDR3 is TGTGCCAGCTCACCACAGGGCGGGGCAGGGACAGATACGCAGTATTTT. Translation: CASSPQGGAGTDTQYF.

The V gene is TRBV5-6, the J gene TRBJ2-1, with a weak D call TRBD2 (6 bases). Trimming removed 1 base at V and 0 bases at J, with 11 bases between. This CDR3 spans 16 amino acids. CDR1 and CDR2 from the germline V gene are SGHDT and YYEEEE. The CDR3 region is CASSLRGSSSYNEQFF. DNA for the CDR3: TGTGCCAGCAGCTTGCGGGGGTCGAGCTCCTACAATGAGCAGTTCTTC.

V is TRBV27 and J is TRBJ2-5; 9 bases match TRBD1. J gave up 3 bases and V 4 bases, and 3 bases lay outside the gene matches. The V gene's germline CDR1 is MNHEY and CDR2 SMNVEV (reference sequence). CDR3 length equals 14 residues. The CDR3 nucleotides read TGTGCCAGCAGTTCGACAGGGGGTGAAGAGACCCAGTACTTC. It encodes CASSSTGGEETQYF.

The chain employs TRBV7-9 and TRBJ1-2; D gene uncertain. The germline V gene has CDR1 SEHNR and CDR2 FQNEAQ (reference sequence). V lost 5 bases and J lost 8, with 15 bases in between. The CDR3 has 13 residues. CDR3 residues: CASSPRSNLGYTF. For the CDR3, the DNA is TGTGCCAGCAGCCCCCGCTCGAACCTAGGCTACACCTTC.

This chain connects TRBV27 to TRBJ2-7, with D hard to call. CDR3 length equals 16 residues. V lost 6 bases and J lost 7, with 25 bases in between. Germline values: CDR1 MNHEY, CDR2 SMNVEV (reference sequence). DNA of the CDR3: TGTGCCAGCAGAAGCCCTGGCTTCAGAGTTTCCGAAGAGCAGTACTTC. Encoded protein: CASRSPGFRVSEEQYF.

V and J are TRBV30 and TRBJ2-7; D possibly uses TRBD1 or TRBD2 (5 bases each). V lost 1 base and J lost 0, with 10 bases in between. Germline loops: CDR1 GTSNPN, CDR2 SVGIG (reference sequence). The CDR3 extends over 14 amino acids. CDR3 sequence: CAWSAGTYSYEQYF. CDR3 DNA: TGTGCCTGGAGTGCCGGGACCTACTCCTACGAGCAGTACTTC. Filled out from reference TRBV30 and TRBJ2-7, the complete variable domain reads SQTIHQWPATLVQPVGSPLSLECTVEGTSNPNLYWYRQAAGRGLQLLFYSVGIGQISSEVPQNLSASRPQDRQFILSSKKLLLSDSGFYLCAWSAGTYSYEQYFGPGTRLTVT.

This clone appeared a few times. V and J are TRBV6-5 and TRBJ1-5; 8 nucleotides match TRBD1. The ends lost 6 bases at V and 2 bases at J; junction bases unmatched: 3. CDR3 length equals 14 residues. CDR1 is MNHEY, CDR2 SVGAGI, per germline. This chain's CDR3 is CASSRGLGNQPQHF. DNA of the CDR3: TGTGCCAGCAGCAGGGGGCTTGGCAATCAGCCCCAGCATTTT.

The CDR3, as DNA: TGCAGCGTTATCCGGGGCTACGAGCAGTACTTC. It is translated as CSVIRGYEQYF. The rearrangement joins TRBV29-1 to TRBJ2-7; tentatively, D is TRBD2 (5 bases). The length of the CDR3 is 11 residues. CDR1 is SQVTM and CDR2 is ANQGSEA in the germline V gene. The V end lost 5 bases, the J end lost 3 bases, and 8 bases lay between the germline ends.